Given below is one T cell receptor beta chain in context. Libraries were prepared by immunoSEQ multiplex PCR; TCRdb keeps only in-frame clonotypes and omits some of them. The data contain some 640,000 clones, more than 70% of them singletons. Treatment: roughly 19 received Ad26.COV2.S at low or high dose, single or two shots; a few received placebo; per-sample allocation not given. Sampling was performed 63 days after the first vaccine or placebo injection. The study used a vaccine consisting of an Ad26 vector that expressed Wuhan-strain SARS-CoV-2 spike. This entry is derived from a study of Ad26.COV2.S vaccination and SARS-CoV-2 variants. Looking at the study overall: Each vaccinee took Ad26.COV2.S intramuscularly, once or twice 56 days apart.

Trimming cost V 3 bases and J 6 bases; bases outside gene matches: 4. This CDR3 contains 14 residues. Per germline, CDR1 KGHSH and CDR2 LQKENI. Sequenced material: peripheral blood, taken in a trial of Ad26.COV2.S vaccine versus placebo. The source is a person between 18 and 65 years old who received the Ad26.COV2.S COVID-19 vaccine or a placebo. This chain connects TRBV18 to TRBJ1-2, with 10 bases aligning to TRBD1. This CDR3 reads CASSPTGTGDGYTF. DNA for the CDR3: TGTGCCAGCTCACCTACCGGGACAGGGGATGGCTACACCTTC.